This T cell receptor beta chain stems from a study of identical twins. This clonotype was found a few times. Antigen: not known. Each CDR3 protein is one row after TCRdb ran MiXCR on the 5' RACE reads. The sample has approximately 240,000 distinct CDR3 sequences, over 12% seen once. Trimming shortened V by 5 bases and J by 2 bases, and 17 bases separated the two germline ends. CDR3 length: 16 amino acids. Points from the study as a whole: Models underestimated how often monozygotic twins shared out-of-frame TCR alpha. Abundant beta clonotypes from cord blood had fewer insertions, unlike memory repertoires, which showed none.

The chain uses TRBV12-3 or TRBV12-4 and TRBJ2-3, with a possible D match to TRBD2 (6 bases). Sequencing was performed on memory (CD45RO+) T cells sorted from blood. This TCR was sampled from a woman between 18 and 29 years old in good health. This CDR3 reads CASSRAGGSLTDTQYF. In nucleotides, the CDR3 is TGTGCCAGCAGTCGGGCTGGGGGGTCGCTCACAGATACGCAGTATTTT.